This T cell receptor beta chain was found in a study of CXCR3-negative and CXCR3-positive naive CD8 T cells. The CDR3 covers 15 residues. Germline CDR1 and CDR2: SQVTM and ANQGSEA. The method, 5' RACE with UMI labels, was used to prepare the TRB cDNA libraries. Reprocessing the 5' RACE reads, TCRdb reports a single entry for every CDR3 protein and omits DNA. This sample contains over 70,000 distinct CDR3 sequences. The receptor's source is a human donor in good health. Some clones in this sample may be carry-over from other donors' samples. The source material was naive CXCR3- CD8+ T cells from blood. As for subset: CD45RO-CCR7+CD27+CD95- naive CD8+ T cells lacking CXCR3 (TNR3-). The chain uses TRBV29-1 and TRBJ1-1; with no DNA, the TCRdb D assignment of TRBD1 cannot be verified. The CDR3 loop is CSGGVDRDSRTEAFF.